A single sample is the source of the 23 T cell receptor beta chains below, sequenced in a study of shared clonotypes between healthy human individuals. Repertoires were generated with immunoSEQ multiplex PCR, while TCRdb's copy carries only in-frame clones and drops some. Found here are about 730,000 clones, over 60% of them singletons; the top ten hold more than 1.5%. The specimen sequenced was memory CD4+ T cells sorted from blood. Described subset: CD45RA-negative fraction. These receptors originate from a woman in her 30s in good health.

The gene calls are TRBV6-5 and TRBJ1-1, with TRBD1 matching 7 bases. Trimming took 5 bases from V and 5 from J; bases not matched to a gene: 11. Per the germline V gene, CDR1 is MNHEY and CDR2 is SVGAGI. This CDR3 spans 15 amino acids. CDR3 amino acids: CASSRPNRGSTEAFF. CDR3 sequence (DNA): TGTGCCAGCAGTAGACCAAACAGGGGAAGTACTGAAGCTTTCTTT.

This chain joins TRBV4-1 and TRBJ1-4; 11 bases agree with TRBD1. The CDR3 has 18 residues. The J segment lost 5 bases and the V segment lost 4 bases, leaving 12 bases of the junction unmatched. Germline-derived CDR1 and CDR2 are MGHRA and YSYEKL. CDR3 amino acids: CASSRRGGQGAFNEKLFF. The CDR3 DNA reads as TGCGCCAGCAGCCGCAGGGGAGGACAGGGGGCTTTCAATGAAAAACTGTTTTTT.

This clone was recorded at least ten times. The CDR3 bases are TGTGCCAGCAGCCAAGAAGGTGGGAGGGCCAGCGAGCAGTACTTC. Translation gives CASSQEGGRASEQYF. V is TRBV14 and J is TRBJ2-7; 7 bases fit TRBD2. CDR1 is SGHDN, CDR2 FVKESK, per germline. With V trimmed by 0 bases and J by 6 bases, 8 bases remained unmatched. The CDR3 runs 15 residues.

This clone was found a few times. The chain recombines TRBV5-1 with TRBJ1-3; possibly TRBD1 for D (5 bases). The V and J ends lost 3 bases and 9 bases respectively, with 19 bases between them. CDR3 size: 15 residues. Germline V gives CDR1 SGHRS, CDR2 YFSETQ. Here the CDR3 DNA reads TGCGCCAGCAGCTCGGGGGACCGAGATGTTGGCACCATATATTTT. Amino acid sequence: CASSSGDRDVGTIYF.

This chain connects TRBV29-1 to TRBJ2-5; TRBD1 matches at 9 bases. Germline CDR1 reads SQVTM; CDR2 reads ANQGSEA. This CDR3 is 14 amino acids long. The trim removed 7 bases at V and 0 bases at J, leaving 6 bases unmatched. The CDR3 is CSAPGTGYQETQYF. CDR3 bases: TGCAGCGCCCCCGGGACAGGGTACCAAGAGACCCAGTACTTC.

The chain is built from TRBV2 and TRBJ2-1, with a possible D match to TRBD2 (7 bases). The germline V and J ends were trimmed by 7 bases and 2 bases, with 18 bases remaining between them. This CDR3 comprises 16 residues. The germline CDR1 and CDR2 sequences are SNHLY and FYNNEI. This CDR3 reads CASIGGGGRAYNEQFF. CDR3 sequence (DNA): TGTGCCAGCATAGGGGGTGGAGGGAGGGCCTACAATGAGCAGTTCTTC.

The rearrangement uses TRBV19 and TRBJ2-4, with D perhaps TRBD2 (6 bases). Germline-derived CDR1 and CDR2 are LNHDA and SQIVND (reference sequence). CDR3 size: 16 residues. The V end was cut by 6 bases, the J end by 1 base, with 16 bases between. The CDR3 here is CASSPNGLAAKNIQYF. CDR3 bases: TGTGCCAGTAGCCCGAATGGTCTAGCGGCCAAAAACATTCAGTACTTC.

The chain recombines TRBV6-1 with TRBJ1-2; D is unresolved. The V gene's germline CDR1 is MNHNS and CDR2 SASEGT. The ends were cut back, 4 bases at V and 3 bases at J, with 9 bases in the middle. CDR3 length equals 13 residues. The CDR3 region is CASSAGTDYGYTF. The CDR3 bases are TGTGCCAGCAGTGCAGGAACAGACTATGGCTACACCTTC.

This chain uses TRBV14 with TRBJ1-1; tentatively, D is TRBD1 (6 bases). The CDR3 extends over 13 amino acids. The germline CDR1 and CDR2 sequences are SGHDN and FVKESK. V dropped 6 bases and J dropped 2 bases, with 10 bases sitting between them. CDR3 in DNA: TGTGCCAGCAGATGGGGGGGCAACACTGAAGCTTTCTTT. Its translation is CASRWGGNTEAFF.

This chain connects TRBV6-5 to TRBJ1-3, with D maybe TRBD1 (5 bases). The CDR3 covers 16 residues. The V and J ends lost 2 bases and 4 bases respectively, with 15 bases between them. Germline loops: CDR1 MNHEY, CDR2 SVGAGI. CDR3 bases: TGTGCCAGCAGTTACCCCGGACAACGAAAGGGAAACACCATATATTTT. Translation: CASSYPGQRKGNTIYF.

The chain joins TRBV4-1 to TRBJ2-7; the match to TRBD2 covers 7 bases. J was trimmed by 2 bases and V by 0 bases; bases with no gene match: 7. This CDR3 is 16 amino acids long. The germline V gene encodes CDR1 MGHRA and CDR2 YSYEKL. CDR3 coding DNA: TGCGCCAGCAGCCAAGATTGGGGAGGGCCCCCCTACGAGCAGTACTTC. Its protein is CASSQDWGGPPYEQYF.

CDR3 protein: CAWIGETGGWNTGELFF. The CDR3 region has the DNA TGTGCCTGGATTGGGGAGACAGGGGGATGGAACACCGGGGAGCTGTTTTTT. The chain is built from TRBV30 and TRBJ2-2, with 9 positions matching TRBD1. The CDR3 runs to 17 residues. Germline values: CDR1 GTSNPN, CDR2 SVGIG (reference sequence). The trim removed 4 bases at V and 1 base at J, leaving 10 bases unmatched.

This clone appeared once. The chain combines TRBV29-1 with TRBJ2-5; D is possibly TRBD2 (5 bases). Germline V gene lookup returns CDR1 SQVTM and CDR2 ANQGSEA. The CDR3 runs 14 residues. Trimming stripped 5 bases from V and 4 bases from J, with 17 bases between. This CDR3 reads CSVLLISGGETQYF. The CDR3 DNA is TGCAGCGTTCTCCTGATAAGCGGTGGAGAGACCCAGTACTTC.

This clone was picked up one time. CDR3 amino acids: CASSESGYGYTF. As DNA, the CDR3 is TGTGCCAGCAGTGAATCCGGCTATGGCTACACCTTC. This sequence joins TRBV2 and TRBJ1-2; D unresolved. Germline V gene sequence: CDR1 SNHLY, CDR2 FYNNEI. The CDR3 loop spans 12 amino acids. V was cut by 2 bases and J by 4 bases, with 5 bases left in between. Full variable domain (remainder filled in from reference TRBV2 and TRBJ1-2): EPEVTQTPSHQVTQMGQEVILRCVPISNHLYFYWYRQILGQKVEFLVSFYNNEISEKSEIFDDQFSVERPDGSNFTLKIRSTKLEDSAMYFCASSESGYGYTFGSGTRLTVV.

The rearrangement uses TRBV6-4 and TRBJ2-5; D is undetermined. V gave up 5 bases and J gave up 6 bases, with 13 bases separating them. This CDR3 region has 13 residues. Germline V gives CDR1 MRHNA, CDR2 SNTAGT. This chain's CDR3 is CASSPGRKKTQYF. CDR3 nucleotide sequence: TGTGCCAGCAGTCCCGGACGCAAGAAGACCCAGTACTTC.

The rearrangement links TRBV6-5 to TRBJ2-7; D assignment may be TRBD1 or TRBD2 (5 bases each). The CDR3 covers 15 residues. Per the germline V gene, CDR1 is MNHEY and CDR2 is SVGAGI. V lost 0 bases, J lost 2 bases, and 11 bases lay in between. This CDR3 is CASSYSGVRTYEQYF. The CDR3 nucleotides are TGTGCCAGCAGTTACTCGGGGGTAAGGACCTACGAGCAGTACTTC.

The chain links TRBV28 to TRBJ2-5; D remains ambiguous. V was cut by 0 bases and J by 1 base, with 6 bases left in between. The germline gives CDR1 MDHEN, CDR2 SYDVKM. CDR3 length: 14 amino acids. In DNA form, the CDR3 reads TGTGCCAGCAGTTTATGGACCACCCAAGAGACCCAGTACTTC. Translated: CASSLWTTQETQYF.

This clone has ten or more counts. The DNA of the CDR3 is TGTGCCAGCAACAACGGGGGAGAGGGAGCCCAGCATTTT. This codes for CASNNGGEGAQHF. This sequence joins TRBV2 and TRBJ1-5, with a tentative D call TRBD1 (5 bases). This CDR3 has 13 residues. The germline V gene encodes CDR1 SNHLY and CDR2 FYNNEI. V lost 7 bases and J lost 11, with 18 bases in between.

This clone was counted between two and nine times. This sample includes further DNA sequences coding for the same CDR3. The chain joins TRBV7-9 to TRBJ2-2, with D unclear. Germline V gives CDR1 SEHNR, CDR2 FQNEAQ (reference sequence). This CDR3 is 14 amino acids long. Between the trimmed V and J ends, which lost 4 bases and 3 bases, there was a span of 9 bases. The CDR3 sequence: CASSSYRDTGELFF. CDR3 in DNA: TGTGCCAGCAGCTCATACCGAGACACCGGGGAGCTGTTTTTT.

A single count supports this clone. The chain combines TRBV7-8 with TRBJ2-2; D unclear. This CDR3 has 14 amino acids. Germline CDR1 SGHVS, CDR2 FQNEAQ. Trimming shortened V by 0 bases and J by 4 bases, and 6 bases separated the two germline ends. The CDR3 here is CASSLASGTGELFF. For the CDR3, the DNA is TGTGCCAGCAGCTTAGCATCCGGCACCGGGGAGCTGTTTTTT. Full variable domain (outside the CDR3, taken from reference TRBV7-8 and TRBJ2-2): GAGVSQSPRYKVAKRGQDVALRCDPISGHVSLFWYQQALGQGPEFLTYFQNEAQLDKSGLPSDRFFAERPEGSVSTLKIQRTQQEDSAVYLCASSLASGTGELFFGEGSRLTVL.

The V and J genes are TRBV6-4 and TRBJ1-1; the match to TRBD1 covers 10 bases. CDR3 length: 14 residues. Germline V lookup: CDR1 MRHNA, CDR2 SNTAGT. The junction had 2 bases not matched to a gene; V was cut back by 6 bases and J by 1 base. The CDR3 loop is CASRRDRGNTEAFF. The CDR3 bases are TGTGCCAGCAGGCGGGACAGGGGGAACACTGAAGCTTTCTTT.

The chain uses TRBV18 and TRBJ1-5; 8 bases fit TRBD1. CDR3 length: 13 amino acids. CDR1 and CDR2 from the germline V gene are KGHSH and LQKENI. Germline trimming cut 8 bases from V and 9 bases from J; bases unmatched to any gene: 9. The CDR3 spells CASGPGQARPQHF. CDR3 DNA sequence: TGTGCCAGCGGACCGGGACAGGCTCGGCCCCAGCATTTT.

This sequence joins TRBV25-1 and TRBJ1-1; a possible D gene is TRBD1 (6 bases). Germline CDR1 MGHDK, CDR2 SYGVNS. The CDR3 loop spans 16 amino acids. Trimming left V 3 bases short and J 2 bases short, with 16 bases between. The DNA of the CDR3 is TGTGCCAGCAGTGACTACGGTCAGGGGCTAAACACTGAAGCTTTCTTT. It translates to CASSDYGQGLNTEAFF.